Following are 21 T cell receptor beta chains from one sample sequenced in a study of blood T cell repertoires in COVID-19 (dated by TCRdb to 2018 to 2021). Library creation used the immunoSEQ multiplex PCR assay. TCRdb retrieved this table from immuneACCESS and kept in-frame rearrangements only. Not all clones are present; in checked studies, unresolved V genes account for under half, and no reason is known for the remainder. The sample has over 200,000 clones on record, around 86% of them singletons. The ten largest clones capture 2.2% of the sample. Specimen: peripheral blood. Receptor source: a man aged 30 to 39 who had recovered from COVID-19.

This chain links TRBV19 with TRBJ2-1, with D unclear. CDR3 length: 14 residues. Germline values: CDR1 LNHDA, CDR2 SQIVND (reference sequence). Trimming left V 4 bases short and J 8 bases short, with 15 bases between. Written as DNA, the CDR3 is TGTGCCAGTAGTAGAACTTCCGTTCGGGATGAGCAGTTCTTC. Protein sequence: CASSRTSVRDEQFF.

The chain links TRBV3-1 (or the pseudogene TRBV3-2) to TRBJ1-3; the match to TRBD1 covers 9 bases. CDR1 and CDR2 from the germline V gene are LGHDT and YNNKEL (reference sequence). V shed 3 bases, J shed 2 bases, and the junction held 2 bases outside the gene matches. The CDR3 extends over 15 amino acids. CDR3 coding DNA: TGTGCCAGCAGCCAGTACAGGGGGCCTGGAAACACCATATATTTT. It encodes CASSQYRGPGNTIYF.

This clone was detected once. The CDR3, as DNA: TGTGCCAGCAGCTTGAGCCACAGGGGGCTATACATTCAGTACTTC. Its translation is CASSLSHRGLYIQYF. The rearrangement joins TRBV5-4 to TRBJ2-4; 9 bases line up with TRBD1. Trimming removed 1 base from V and 8 bases from J; junction bases left unmatched: 7. The CDR3 has 15 residues. Germline V gene lookup returns CDR1 SGHNT and CDR2 YYREEE (reference sequence).

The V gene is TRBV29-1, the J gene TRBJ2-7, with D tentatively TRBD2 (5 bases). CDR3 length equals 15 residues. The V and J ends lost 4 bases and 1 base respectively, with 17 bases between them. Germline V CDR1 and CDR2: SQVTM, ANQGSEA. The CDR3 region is CSVVSWRAASYEQYF. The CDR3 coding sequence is TGCAGCGTTGTATCTTGGCGGGCCGCTTCCTACGAGCAGTACTTC.

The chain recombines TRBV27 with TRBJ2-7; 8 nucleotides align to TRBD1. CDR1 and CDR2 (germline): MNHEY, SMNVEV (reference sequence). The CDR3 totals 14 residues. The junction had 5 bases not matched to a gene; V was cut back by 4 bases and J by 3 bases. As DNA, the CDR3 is TGTGCCAGCAGTTACGGACAGGGACACTACGAGCAGTACTTC. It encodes CASSYGQGHYEQYF.

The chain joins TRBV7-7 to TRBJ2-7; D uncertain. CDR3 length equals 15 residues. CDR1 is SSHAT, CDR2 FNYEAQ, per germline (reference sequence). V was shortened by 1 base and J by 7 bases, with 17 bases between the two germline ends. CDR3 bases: TGTGCCAGCAGCTTAGATCCCTCCCCCTCTCGGGAGCAGTACTTC. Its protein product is CASSLDPSPSREQYF.

CDR3 residues: CASSQPQGRGGELFF. CDR3 bases: TGTGCCAGCAGCCAACCCCAGGGCAGGGGCGGGGAGCTGTTTTTT. V gene TRBV4-2 combines with J gene TRBJ2-2; D perhaps matches TRBD1 (6 bases). The CDR3 loop spans 15 amino acids. Germline assignment: CDR1 LGHNA and CDR2 YNFKEQ. The V end was cut by 2 bases, the J end by 7 bases, with 14 bases between.

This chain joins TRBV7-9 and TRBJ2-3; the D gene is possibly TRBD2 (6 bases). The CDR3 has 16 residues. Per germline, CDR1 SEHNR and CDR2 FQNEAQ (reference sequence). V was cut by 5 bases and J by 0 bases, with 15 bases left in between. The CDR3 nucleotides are TGTGCCAGCAGCCAATCCGCGGGGACTAGCACAGATACGCAGTATTTT. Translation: CASSQSAGTSTDTQYF.

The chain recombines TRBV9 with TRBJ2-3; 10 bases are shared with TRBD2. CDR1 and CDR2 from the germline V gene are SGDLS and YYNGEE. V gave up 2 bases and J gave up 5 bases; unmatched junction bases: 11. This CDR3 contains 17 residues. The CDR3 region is CASSVGPSGGALDTQYF. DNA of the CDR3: TGTGCCAGCAGCGTGGGTCCGAGCGGGGGGGCATTAGATACGCAGTATTTT.

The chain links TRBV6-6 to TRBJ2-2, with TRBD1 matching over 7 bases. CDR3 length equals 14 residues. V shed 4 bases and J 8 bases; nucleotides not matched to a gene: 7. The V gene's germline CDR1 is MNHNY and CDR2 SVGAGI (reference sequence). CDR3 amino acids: CASSSTGEGGELFF. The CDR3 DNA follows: TGTGCCAGCAGTTCAACAGGGGAAGGTGGGGAGCTGTTTTTT.

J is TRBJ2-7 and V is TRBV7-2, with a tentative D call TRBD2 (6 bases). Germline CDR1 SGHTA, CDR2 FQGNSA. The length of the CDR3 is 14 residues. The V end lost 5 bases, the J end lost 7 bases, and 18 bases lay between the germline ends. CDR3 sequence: CASSGNELASEQYF. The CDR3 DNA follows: TGTGCCAGCAGCGGTAACGAGCTAGCGAGTGAGCAGTACTTC.

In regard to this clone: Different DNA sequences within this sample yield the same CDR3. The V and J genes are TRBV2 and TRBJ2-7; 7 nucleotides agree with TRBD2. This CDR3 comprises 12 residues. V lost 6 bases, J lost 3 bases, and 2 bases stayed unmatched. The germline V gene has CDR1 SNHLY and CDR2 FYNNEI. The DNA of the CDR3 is TGTGCCAGCAGGGGGGGGAGCTACGAGCAGTACTTC. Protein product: CASRGGSYEQYF.

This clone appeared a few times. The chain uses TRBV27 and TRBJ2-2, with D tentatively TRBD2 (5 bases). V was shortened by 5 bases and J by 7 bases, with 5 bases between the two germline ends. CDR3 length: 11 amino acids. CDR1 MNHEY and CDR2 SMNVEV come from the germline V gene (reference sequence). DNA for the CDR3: TGTGCCAGCAGTCGGGGCGGGGAGCTGTTTTTT. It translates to CASSRGGELFF.

As DNA, the CDR3 is TGTGCCAGTACCCTTCAGGGGGACACCGGGGAGCTGTTTTTT. Its translation: CASTLQGDTGELFF. The chain carries TRBV27 and TRBJ2-2, with 7 bases aligning to TRBD1. Trimming removed 9 bases from V and 3 bases from J; junction bases left unmatched: 7. Looked up from germline, CDR1 is MNHEY and CDR2 is SMNVEV (reference sequence). The length of the CDR3 is 14 residues.

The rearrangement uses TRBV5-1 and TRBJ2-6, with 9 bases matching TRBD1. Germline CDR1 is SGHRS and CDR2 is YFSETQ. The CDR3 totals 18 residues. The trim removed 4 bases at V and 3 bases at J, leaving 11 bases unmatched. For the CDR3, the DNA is TGCGCCAGCAGCGGCGGACAGGGGTTTTTGTATGGGGCCAACGTCCTGACTTTC. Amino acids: CASSGGQGFLYGANVLTF.

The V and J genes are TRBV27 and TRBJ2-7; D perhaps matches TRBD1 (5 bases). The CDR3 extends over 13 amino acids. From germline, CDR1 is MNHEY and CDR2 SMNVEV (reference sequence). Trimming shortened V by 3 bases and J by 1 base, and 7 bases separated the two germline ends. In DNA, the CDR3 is TGTGCCAGCAGTTTCGACAGATCCTACGAGCAGTACTTC. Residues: CASSFDRSYEQYF.

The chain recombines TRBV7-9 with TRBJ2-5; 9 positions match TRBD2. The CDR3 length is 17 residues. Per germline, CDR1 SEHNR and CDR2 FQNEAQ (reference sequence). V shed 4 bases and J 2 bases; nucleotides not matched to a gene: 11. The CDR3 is CASSYPLAGPVQETQYF. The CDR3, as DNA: TGTGCCAGCAGCTACCCGCTAGCGGGGCCTGTTCAAGAGACCCAGTACTTC.

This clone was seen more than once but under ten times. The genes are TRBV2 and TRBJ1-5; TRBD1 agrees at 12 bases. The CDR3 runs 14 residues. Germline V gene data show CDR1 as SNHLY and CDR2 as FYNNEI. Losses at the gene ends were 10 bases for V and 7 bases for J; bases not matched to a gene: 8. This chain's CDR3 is CATGTGGEYQPQHF. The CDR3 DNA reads TGTGCCACTGGGACAGGGGGCGAGTACCAGCCCCAGCATTTT.

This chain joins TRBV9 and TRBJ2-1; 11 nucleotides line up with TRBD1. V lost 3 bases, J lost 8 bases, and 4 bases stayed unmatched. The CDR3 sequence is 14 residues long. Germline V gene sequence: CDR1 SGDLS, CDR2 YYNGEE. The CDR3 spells CASSEGQGVDEQFF. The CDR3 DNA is TGTGCCAGCAGCGAGGGACAGGGGGTCGATGAGCAGTTCTTC.

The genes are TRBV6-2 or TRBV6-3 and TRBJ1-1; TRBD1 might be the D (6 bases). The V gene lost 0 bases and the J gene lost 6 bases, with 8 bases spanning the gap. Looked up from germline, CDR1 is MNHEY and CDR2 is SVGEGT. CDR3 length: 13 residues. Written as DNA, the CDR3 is TGTGCCAGCAGTTACTCGGACAGTCCTGAAGCTTTCTTT. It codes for CASSYSDSPEAFF.

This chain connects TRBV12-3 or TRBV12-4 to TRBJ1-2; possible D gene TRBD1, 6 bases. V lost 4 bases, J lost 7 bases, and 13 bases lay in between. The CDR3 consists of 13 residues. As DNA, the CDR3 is TGTGCCAGCAGTTGGGGGGGGGCCGGTGGCTACACCTTC. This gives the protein CASSWGGAGGYTF.